What follows are 13 T cell receptor beta chains derived from one specimen sequenced in a study of blood T cell repertoires in COVID-19. Method: immunoSEQ multiplex PCR; TCRdb's copy keeps in-frame clones and lacks some. The top ten clones hold about 6.5% of a sample with under 70,000 clones, more than 75% of them seen once. The sample consisted of peripheral blood. Receptor source: a woman aged 55 to 70 with COVID-19, enrolled during active disease.

The sample holds one count of this clone. This sequence joins TRBV9 and TRBJ2-1, with unresolved D. The CDR3 is made up of 13 amino acids. Germline CDR1 reads SGDLS; CDR2 reads YYNGEE. V was shortened by 1 base and J by 4 bases, with 6 bases between the two germline ends. In DNA form, the CDR3 reads TGTGCCAGCAGCGTAACTCCGTACAATGAGCAGTTCTTC. This sequence encodes CASSVTPYNEQFF.

This rearrangement joins TRBV6-5 to TRBJ1-6, with unresolved D. V lost 5 bases and J lost 6, with 11 bases in between. This CDR3 comprises 14 residues. Germline values: CDR1 MNHEY, CDR2 SVGAGI. CDR3 in DNA: TGTGCCAGCAGTAGTTACATTGGTAATTCACCCCTCCACTTT. Translating it yields CASSSYIGNSPLHF.

The V call is TRBV27, the J call TRBJ1-1; no firm D call. With 6 bases removed from V and 5 bases from J, the gap between germline ends came to 22 bases. CDR3 length equals 16 residues. Germline assignment: CDR1 MNHEY and CDR2 SMNVEV (reference sequence). The CDR3 loop reads CASSPFGVSVRTEAFF. DNA for the CDR3: TGTGCCAGCAGCCCCTTCGGGGTTAGTGTTCGAACTGAAGCTTTCTTT.

The V call is TRBV5-4, the J call TRBJ2-1, with D tentatively TRBD2 (5 bases). CDR1 and CDR2 from the germline V gene are SGHNT and YYREEE (reference sequence). The CDR3 has 13 residues. Trimming shortened V by 4 bases and J by 9 bases, and 14 bases separated the two germline ends. The CDR3, as DNA: TGTGCCAGCAGCGCAACTAGATCGGGTGAGCAGTTCTTC. It is translated as CASSATRSGEQFF.

The chain employs TRBV19 and TRBJ2-7; 10 bases map to TRBD2. Trimming removed 3 bases from V and 5 bases from J; junction bases left unmatched: 4. This CDR3 region has 14 residues. CDR1 and CDR2 from the germline V gene are LNHDA and SQIVND (reference sequence). The CDR3: CASSISSGRDEQYF. The CDR3 DNA reads as TGTGCCAGTAGTATTTCGAGCGGGAGGGACGAGCAGTACTTC.

This chain uses TRBV24-1 with TRBJ2-1; D ambiguous. The ends were cut back, 9 bases at V and 11 bases at J, with 19 bases in the middle. CDR3 size: 13 residues. The germline V gene encodes CDR1 KGHDR and CDR2 SFDVKD. The CDR3 region is CATSRGGTPKQFF. In DNA, the CDR3 is TGTGCCACCTCCCGTGGCGGAACACCGAAGCAGTTCTTC.

This rearrangement joins TRBV14 to TRBJ1-4, with 8 bases fitting TRBD1. There are 15 residues in the CDR3. CDR1 is SGHDN, CDR2 FVKESK, per germline. With 2 bases clipped from V and 4 bases from J, the junction kept 3 bases outside the gene matches. The CDR3 nucleotides are TGTGCCAGCAGCCAATCGGACAGGGTTAATGAAAAACTGTTTTTT. Translated: CASSQSDRVNEKLFF.

The CDR3 nucleotides read TGTGCCAGCAGCTTGTCAGGGGTCTATGGCTACACCTTC. This sequence encodes CASSLSGVYGYTF. The chain combines TRBV5-6 with TRBJ1-2, with a tentative D call TRBD1 (6 bases). The CDR3 is 13 amino acids. V shed 1 base and J shed 4 bases, with 8 bases lying between them. CDR1 is SGHDT and CDR2 is YYEEEE in the germline V gene.

V usage is TRBV11-3 and J usage is TRBJ2-7; weak D call: TRBD1 (6 bases). This CDR3 region has 14 residues. V shed 5 bases and J shed 0 bases, with 11 bases lying between them. Germline loops: CDR1 SGHNT, CDR2 YENEEA. The CDR3: CASSLQGYSYEQYF. DNA of the CDR3: TGTGCCAGCAGCCTACAGGGATACTCCTACGAGCAGTACTTC.

The rearrangement links TRBV6-5 to TRBJ2-3; perhaps TRBD1 as D (6 bases). V lost 7 bases, J lost 1 base, and 15 bases lay in between. Germline V CDR1 and CDR2: MNHEY, SVGAGI. This CDR3 has 15 residues. The CDR3 nucleotides read TGTGCCAGCATTGCCCGGCGGACAGGCACAGATACGCAGTATTTT. This sequence encodes CASIARRTGTDTQYF.

The chain is built from TRBV10-1 and TRBJ1-6; D uncertain. Germline CDR1 is WNHNN and CDR2 is SYGVQD (reference sequence). This CDR3 is 14 amino acids long. V lost 4 bases and J lost 8, with 12 bases in between. The CDR3 DNA is TGCGCCAGCAGTGGGGCCGGTGAATATTCACCCCTCCACTTT. It yields the protein CASSGAGEYSPLHF.

This chain links TRBV18 with TRBJ2-2; 9 bases agree with TRBD1. This CDR3 is 15 amino acids long. The germline V gene encodes CDR1 KGHSH and CDR2 LQKENI. The ends lost 1 base at V and 3 bases at J; junction bases unmatched: 0. The chain's CDR3 is CASSPRQGDTGELFF. The CDR3 DNA reads as TGTGCCAGCTCACCACGACAGGGGGACACCGGGGAGCTGTTTTTT.

The J gene is TRBJ1-6, the V gene TRBV11-2; 7 bases fit TRBD1. The length of the CDR3 is 15 residues. The V segment lost 5 bases and the J segment 7 bases; nucleotides outside the gene matches: 8. CDR1 SGHAT and CDR2 FQNNGV come from the germline V gene. The CDR3 loop is CASSGQQGNNSPLHF. The CDR3 region has the DNA TGTGCCAGCAGCGGACAACAGGGGAACAATTCACCCCTCCACTTT.